Shown below are 30 T cell receptor beta chains from a single sample sequenced in a study of blood T cell repertoires in COVID-19. TCRdb's copy holds only in-frame clones and misses some; the assay was immunoSEQ multiplex PCR. The table has around 190,000 clones, approximately 75% seen once. Specimen: PBMCs or T cells enriched from blood (not recorded which). The receptor source for this set is a man aged 40-49 years who had recovered from COVID-19.

This sequence joins TRBV2 and TRBJ1-2; D is undetermined. The CDR3 runs 12 residues. V lost 2 bases to trimming and J lost 5 bases, with 6 bases between them. Germline V gives CDR1 SNHLY, CDR2 FYNNEI. CDR3: CASSENRYGYTF. For the CDR3, the DNA is TGTGCCAGCAGTGAAAACAGATATGGCTACACCTTC. Complete variable domain (other parts from reference TRBV2 and TRBJ1-2): EPEVTQTPSHQVTQMGQEVILRCVPISNHLYFYWYRQILGQKVEFLVSFYNNEISEKSEIFDDQFSVERPDGSNFTLKIRSTKLEDSAMYFCASSENRYGYTFGSGTRLTVV.

The chain links TRBV18 to TRBJ2-1, with 7 bases fitting TRBD1. Looked up from germline, CDR1 is KGHSH and CDR2 is LQKENI. V lost 2 bases and J lost 7; bases outside the gene matches: 11. The CDR3 loop spans 16 amino acids. The chain's CDR3 is CASSPRQGLRGNEQFF. CDR3 coding DNA: TGTGCCAGCTCACCAAGACAGGGCCTTAGAGGTAATGAGCAGTTCTTC.

There are a few counts of this clone. The V gene is TRBV5-4, the J gene TRBJ1-2; a possible D gene is TRBD1 (6 bases). The CDR3 spans 16 residues. Germline lookup yields CDR1 SGHNT and CDR2 YYREEE (reference sequence). The V gene lost 4 bases and the J gene lost 4 bases, with 20 bases spanning the gap. This CDR3 is CASSQGGGATVYGYTF. CDR3 coding DNA: TGTGCCAGCAGCCAAGGTGGGGGGGCGACGGTCTATGGCTACACCTTC.

This clone was detected only once. The rearrangement joins TRBV4-1 to TRBJ1-1; D perhaps matches TRBD1 (6 bases). This CDR3 is built from 12 residues. Germline lookup yields CDR1 MGHRA and CDR2 YSYEKL. Trimming took off 8 bases at V and 6 bases at J, with 13 bases between the two ends. CDR3 in amino acids: CASQGPGAEAFF. The CDR3 DNA follows: TGCGCCAGCCAGGGCCCAGGGGCTGAAGCTTTCTTT.

The chain has TRBV6-5 and TRBJ1-5, with D possibly matching TRBD1 (6 bases). Germline CDR1 and CDR2: MNHEY and SVGAGI. This CDR3 contains 14 residues. Trimming took 5 bases from V and 1 from J, leaving 9 bases between them. The CDR3 nucleotides read TGTGCCAGCAGTATAACAGGGAGCAATCAGCCCCAGCATTTT. Translating it yields CASSITGSNQPQHF.

The chain carries TRBV9 and TRBJ1-5; D may be TRBD1 (5 bases). Germline CDR1 and CDR2: SGDLS and YYNGEE. The CDR3 spans 15 residues. The germline V and J ends were trimmed by 0 bases and 0 bases, with 7 bases remaining between them. The CDR3 reads CASSVEGDSNQPQHF. In DNA form, the CDR3 reads TGTGCCAGCAGCGTAGAAGGGGATAGCAATCAGCCCCAGCATTTT.

Only a few counts were recorded for this clone. The chain joins TRBV19 to TRBJ1-2, with 7 bases identical to TRBD1. Unmatched junction bases numbered 9, after V lost 10 bases and J lost 4 bases. The germline V gene has CDR1 LNHDA and CDR2 SQIVND (reference sequence). The CDR3 has 13 amino acids. In nucleotides, the CDR3 is TGTGCCACCCTGAACCGGGACAGCTATGGCTACACCTTC. This encodes CATLNRDSYGYTF.

The chain uses TRBV21-1 and TRBJ1-1; the D call in the table, TRBD1, was not verified against the DNA. TRBV21-1 counts as a pseudogene. The CDR3 is 17 residues long. The CDR3 DNA is TGTGCCAGCAGCAAAGGGAGGTTGAGTGGACAGTCTAATAAAGCTTTCTTT. This gives the protein CASSKGRLSGQSNKAFF.

At least ten counts were recorded for this clone. The chain is built from TRBV7-2 and TRBJ1-2; D may be TRBD1 (5 bases). Per the germline V gene, CDR1 is SGHTA and CDR2 is FQGNSA. Between the trimmed V and J ends, which lost 7 bases and 2 bases, there was a span of 11 bases. This CDR3 has 13 amino acids. The CDR3: CASTRTLNYGYTF. CDR3 nucleotide sequence: TGTGCCAGCACTCGGACACTAAACTATGGCTACACCTTC.

The chain links TRBV3-1 (or the pseudogene TRBV3-2) to TRBJ2-2, with D tentatively TRBD2 (6 bases). CDR1 and CDR2 from the germline V gene are LGHDT and YNNKEL (reference sequence). This CDR3 region has 15 residues. Trimming removed 1 base at V and 8 bases at J, with 14 bases between. CDR3 in amino acids: CASSQGVGEAGELFF. In nucleotides, the CDR3 is TGTGCCAGCAGCCAAGGAGTAGGGGAGGCTGGGGAGCTGTTTTTT.

V and J are TRBV2 and TRBJ1-3; no clear D gene. Trimming removed 5 bases at V and 0 bases at J, with 11 bases between. Germline loops: CDR1 SNHLY, CDR2 FYNNEI. There are 15 residues in the CDR3. CDR3 nucleotides: TGTGCCAGCAGTCGGAGCGGGCTCTCTGGAAACACCATATATTTT. Amino acid sequence: CASSRSGLSGNTIYF.

This clone was found a few times. This rearrangement joins TRBV5-5 to TRBJ1-1, with a weak D call TRBD1 (6 bases). The CDR3 is 16 amino acids. Trimming shortened V by 4 bases and J by 5 bases, and 21 bases separated the two germline ends. In germline, CDR1 is SGHKS, CDR2 YYEKEE (reference sequence). CDR3 DNA sequence: TGTGCCAGCAGCCCCCGGGACAATCAGGTGGGGACTGAAGCTTTCTTT. Protein: CASSPRDNQVGTEAFF.

The V and J genes are TRBV9 and TRBJ2-3; D may be TRBD2 (6 bases). V lost 0 bases, J lost 4 bases, and 9 bases lay in between. Germline V gene lookup returns CDR1 SGDLS and CDR2 YYNGEE. The CDR3 extends over 14 amino acids. DNA for the CDR3: TGTGCCAGCAGCGTAGTCCCGGGAGCAGATACGCAGTATTTT. Translation: CASSVVPGADTQYF.

The chain has TRBV11-3 and TRBJ2-7; D is possibly TRBD1 (6 bases). Germline V gene data show CDR1 as SGHNT and CDR2 as YENEEA. Trimming pared 5 bases from V and 3 bases from J, leaving 8 bases between. The CDR3 is 12 residues long. CDR3 sequence (DNA): TGTGCCAGCAGCCGAGGGGGCTACGAGCAGTACTTC. It codes for CASSRGGYEQYF.

The chain joins TRBV7-6 to TRBJ1-3, with 8 bases aligning to TRBD1. V lost 4 bases to trimming and J lost 8 bases; unmatched junction nucleotides: 7. This CDR3 contains 14 residues. From germline, CDR1 is SGHVS and CDR2 FNYEAQ. The CDR3 loop reads CASSSTTGGDTIYF. CDR3 nucleotide sequence: TGTGCCAGCAGCTCCACAACAGGGGGGGACACCATATATTTT.

The table lists this clone with a count of one. V and J are TRBV30 and TRBJ2-3; perhaps TRBD2 as D (5 bases). The CDR3 spans 14 residues. The germline CDR1 and CDR2 sequences are GTSNPN and SVGIG (reference sequence). V was pared by 3 bases and J by 6 bases, with 16 bases between. Written as DNA, the CDR3 is TGTGCCTGGAGGCCGGTGGGCGGAGGCGATACGCAGTATTTT. Its translation is CAWRPVGGGDTQYF. Full variable domain (outside the CDR3, taken from reference TRBV30 and TRBJ2-3): SQTIHQWPATLVQPVGSPLSLECTVEGTSNPNLYWYRQAAGRGLQLLFYSVGIGQISSEVPQNLSASRPQDRQFILSSKKLLLSDSGFYLCAWRPVGGGDTQYFGPGTRLTVL.

CDR3 bases: TGTGCCAGCAGCAAAAGACAGGGTCTCACTGAAGCTTTCTTT. It codes for CASSKRQGLTEAFF. The rearrangement links TRBV7-9 to TRBJ1-1, with 7 bases that match TRBD1. CDR3 length: 14 amino acids. Germline V gives CDR1 SEHNR, CDR2 FQNEAQ (reference sequence). Trimming took 5 bases from V and 4 from J; bases not matched to a gene: 7. The whole variable domain, remainder taken from reference TRBV7-9 and TRBJ1-1, is DTGVSQNPRHKITKRGQNVTFRCDPISEHNRLYWYRQTLGQGPEFLTYFQNEAQLEKSRLLSDRFSAERPKGSFSTLEIQRTEQGDSAMYLCASSKRQGLTEAFFGQGTRLTVV.

The gene calls are TRBV28 and TRBJ1-5; a possible D gene is TRBD1 (5 bases). Trimming shortened V by 3 bases and J by 2 bases, and 14 bases separated the two germline ends. The germline V gene encodes CDR1 MDHEN and CDR2 SYDVKM. The CDR3 spans 16 residues. The CDR3 protein is CASSFRVWGGNQPQHF. Here the CDR3 DNA reads TGTGCCAGCAGTTTCCGGGTGTGGGGGGGCAATCAGCCCCAGCATTTT.

The chain has TRBV19 and TRBJ2-1; D possibly corresponds to TRBD1 (6 bases). The CDR3 runs to 15 residues. Between the trimmed V and J ends, which lost 5 bases and 4 bases, there was a span of 15 bases. Germline-derived CDR1 and CDR2 are LNHDA and SQIVND (reference sequence). CDR3 sequence (DNA): TGTGCCAGTAGTGCCGACAGGCTCGGGTACAATGAGCAGTTCTTC. Encoded protein: CASSADRLGYNEQFF. The variable domain in full, with the rest retrieved from reference TRBV19 and TRBJ2-1, is DGGITQSPKYLFRKEGQNVTLSCEQNLNHDAMYWYRQDPGQGLRLIYYSQIVNDFQKGDIAEGYSVSREKKESFPLTVTSAQKNPTAFYLCASSADRLGYNEQFFGPGTRLTVL.

This clone occurred once. The V and J genes are TRBV30 and TRBJ1-1; the D gene is possibly TRBD1 (5 bases). This CDR3 is 14 amino acids long. CDR1 is GTSNPN and CDR2 is SVGIG in the germline V gene (reference sequence). The V gene lost 4 bases and the J gene lost 1 base, with 13 bases spanning the gap. CDR3 amino acids: CAWIPGGGNTEAFF. CDR3 nucleotide sequence: TGTGCCTGGATCCCTGGGGGGGGGAACACTGAAGCTTTCTTT.

Only one count was recorded for this clone. The chain uses TRBV5-6 and TRBJ1-2; TRBD1 might be the D (6 bases). The CDR3 consists of 16 residues. Trimming removed 6 bases at V and 6 bases at J, with 24 bases between. The germline CDR1 and CDR2 sequences are SGHDT and YYEEEE. CDR3 sequence reads: CASTSGLDRGGDGYTF. The CDR3 DNA reads as TGTGCCAGCACCTCGGGCTTAGACCGGGGGGGCGATGGCTACACCTTC. The full variable domain, with the rest looked up from reference TRBV5-6 and TRBJ1-2, is DAGVTQSPTHLIKTRGQQVTLRCSPKSGHDTVSWYQQALGQGPQFIFQYYEEEERQRGNFPDRFSGHQFPNYSSELNVNALLLGDSALYLCASTSGLDRGGDGYTFGSGTRLTVV.

This rearrangement joins TRBV6-5 to TRBJ2-2; tentatively, D is TRBD2 (5 bases). The CDR3 has 15 amino acids. Germline V gene data show CDR1 as MNHEY and CDR2 as SVGAGI. Trimming removed 6 bases at V and 2 bases at J, with 13 bases between. In DNA form, the CDR3 reads TGTGCCAGCAGAGACCCCGGGATCAACACCGGGGAGCTGTTTTTT. Translation gives CASRDPGINTGELFF.

This sequence joins TRBV7-3 and TRBJ2-2; no reliable D call. The ends were cut back, 3 bases at V and 5 bases at J, with 7 bases in the middle. The germline gives CDR1 SGHTA, CDR2 FQGTGA. This CDR3 comprises 13 residues. CDR3: CASSFSWTGELFF. CDR3 nucleotide sequence: TGTGCCAGCAGCTTTAGTTGGACCGGGGAGCTGTTTTTT.

V gene TRBV9 combines with J gene TRBJ2-2, with 11 bases fitting TRBD2. The CDR3 runs 16 residues. The germline V gene encodes CDR1 SGDLS and CDR2 YYNGEE. V lost 3 bases, J lost 5 bases, and 6 bases stayed unmatched. CDR3 loop: CASSGTSGSATGELFF. DNA for the CDR3: TGTGCCAGCAGCGGAACTAGCGGGAGCGCTACCGGGGAGCTGTTTTTT.

V and J are TRBV2 and TRBJ2-7; D unclear. V was shortened by 2 bases and J by 0 bases, with 11 bases between the two germline ends. Germline assignment: CDR1 SNHLY and CDR2 FYNNEI. This CDR3 is 15 amino acids long. CDR3 protein: CASSEPLEVSYEQYF. CDR3 sequence (DNA): TGTGCCAGCAGTGAACCGCTAGAAGTCTCCTACGAGCAGTACTTC.

The chain employs TRBV6-1 and TRBJ2-2; TRBD1 agrees at 9 bases. Looked up from germline, CDR1 is MNHNS and CDR2 is SASEGT. Trimming removed 0 bases from V and 6 bases from J; junction bases left unmatched: 11. This CDR3 is built from 18 residues. Written as DNA, the CDR3 is TGTGCCAGCAGTGAAGCGCTCCCATGGACAGGGGTGGCCGGGGAGCTGTTTTTT. Its translation: CASSEALPWTGVAGELFF.

The rearrangement uses TRBV29-1 and TRBJ1-2; D not certain. Deletions cut 6 bases from V and 2 bases from J, with 16 bases between. Per germline, CDR1 SQVTM and CDR2 ANQGSEA. This CDR3 has 14 residues. The CDR3 loop reads CSVDRRAGNYGYTF. CDR3 DNA: TGCAGCGTAGACCGGAGGGCAGGCAACTATGGCTACACCTTC.

This rearrangement joins TRBV6-1 to TRBJ1-5; the D gene is possibly TRBD1 (5 bases). The CDR3 runs 15 residues. Between the trimmed V and J ends, which lost 3 bases and 3 bases, there was a span of 12 bases. Germline CDR1 and CDR2: MNHNS and SASEGT. CDR3 DNA: TGTGCCAGCAGTGAGAAAGGGGTGTACAATCAGCCCCAGCATTTT. Protein sequence: CASSEKGVYNQPQHF.

In the case of this clone: Other DNA variants within this sample encode the same CDR3. The J gene is TRBJ2-3, the V gene TRBV7-3; 10 bases are shared with TRBD2. Trimming at V came to 0 bases and at J to 4 bases, leaving 4 bases not matched to a gene. Germline V lookup: CDR1 SGHTA, CDR2 FQGTGA. This CDR3 contains 16 residues. CDR3 nucleotide sequence: TGTGCCAGCAGCTTAACAGGGCTAGCGGGAGCAGATACGCAGTATTTT. Amino acids: CASSLTGLAGADTQYF.

This chain connects TRBV7-9 to TRBJ1-1, with 7 bases that match TRBD1. CDR3 length: 14 residues. V lost 1 base, J lost 9 bases, and 8 bases stayed unmatched. Germline V lookup: CDR1 SEHNR, CDR2 FQNEAQ (reference sequence). The CDR3 DNA is TGTGCCAGCAGCTTAGTGGGACAGCCGGGCCAAGCTTTCTTT. This gives the protein CASSLVGQPGQAFF.